This is a list of T cell receptor beta chains from one sample in a study of vaccination and CD4 T cells after COVID-19. Their antigen targets remain unknown. TCRdb re-derived calls from the PCR reads in MiXCR, one entry per CDR3 protein. Seen here are nearly 20,000 distinct CDR3 sequences, about three quarters observed once, and the top ten hold about a sixth. Sample: CD4+ T cells from blood, cultured in vitro, taken after SARS-CoV-2 vaccination. The source is a human donor who received a COVID-19 vaccine. The CDR3 runs from the conserved cysteine through the conserved F or W. Each record gives: V gene, D gene, J gene, CDR3 protein, CDR3 DNA. The D gene is left open where the match is weak.

v_call: TRBV2
d_call: TRBD1
j_call: TRBJ1-2
cdr3_aa: CASSEAGTGDYTF
cdr3_nt: TGTGCCAGCAGTGAAGCCGGGACAGGGGACTACACCTTC

v_call: TRBV19
d_call: TRBD1
j_call: TRBJ2-3
cdr3_aa: CASSIGTGGTDTQYF
cdr3_nt: TGTGCCAGTAGTATAGGGACAGGGGGCACAGATACGCAGTATTTT

v_call: TRBV2
d_call: NA
j_call: TRBJ1-1
cdr3_aa: CAIDTQGLGTEAFF
cdr3_nt: TGTGCCATCGACACACAGGGTCTGGGCACTGAAGCTTTCTTT

v_call: TRBV2
d_call: NA
j_call: TRBJ1-6
cdr3_aa: CASSAVNSPLHF
cdr3_nt: TGTGCCAGCAGCGCAGTCAATTCACCCCTCCACTTT

v_call: TRBV30
d_call: NA
j_call: TRBJ2-2
cdr3_aa: CASQGIKAGELFF
cdr3_nt: TGTGCCTCCCAGGGGATCAAGGCCGGGGAGCTGTTTTTT

v_call: TRBV20-1
d_call: TRBD2
j_call: TRBJ2-5
cdr3_aa: CSAITQAGGQETQYF
cdr3_nt: TGCAGTGCTATAACTCAAGCGGGGGGGCAAGAGACCCAGTACTTC

v_call: TRBV5-1
d_call: NA
j_call: TRBJ2-3
cdr3_aa: CASSFTDTQYF
cdr3_nt: TGCGCCAGCAGCTTCACAGATACGCAGTATTTT

v_call: TRBV7-9
d_call: TRBD2
j_call: TRBJ2-3
cdr3_aa: CASTLSGGSGTDTQYF
cdr3_nt: TGTGCCAGCACCCTAAGCGGGGGGTCTGGCACAGATACGCAGTATTTT

v_call: TRBV6-1
d_call: NA
j_call: TRBJ2-1
cdr3_aa: CATRRGVFGYNEQFF
cdr3_nt: TGTGCCACCAGGAGGGGTGTTTTCGGATACAATGAGCAGTTCTTC

v_call: TRBV7-9
d_call: NA
j_call: TRBJ1-6
cdr3_aa: CASSLTADGAPLHF
cdr3_nt: TGTGCCAGCAGCTTAACAGCGGATGGGGCACCCCTCCACTTT

v_call: TRBV30
d_call: NA
j_call: TRBJ1-6
cdr3_aa: CAWSDPRGTYNSPLHF
cdr3_nt: TGTGCCTGGAGTGATCCTCGTGGAACCTATAATTCACCCCTCCACTTT